This entry lists 17 T cell receptor beta chains sequenced from one sample in a study of cytomegalovirus exposure and HLA in healthy donors. With 60 Vbeta and 13 Jbeta primers, the PCR was carried out. Sequencing was performed with immunoSEQ multiplex PCR; in TCRdb, only in-frame clones are kept and a portion is missing. The sample comprises around 150,000 clones, 60% to 75% of which are singletons, and over 1.5% rests with the top ten. The sequenced material came from PBMCs. These receptors were taken from a human donor in good health.

This clone turned up a few times. The J gene is TRBJ1-5, the V gene TRBV5-1; no clear D. The CDR3 extends over 13 amino acids. Germline lookup yields CDR1 SGHRS and CDR2 YFSETQ. V lost 0 bases, J lost 5 bases, and 6 bases lay in between. The DNA of the CDR3 is TGCGCCAGCAGCTTGGGTGCGGATCAGCCCCAGCATTTT. This codes for CASSLGADQPQHF. The variable domain in full, with the rest retrieved from reference TRBV5-1 and TRBJ1-5, is KAGVTQTPRYLIKTRGQQVTLSCSPISGHRSVSWYQQTPGQGLQFLFEYFSETQRNKGNFPGRFSGRQFSNSRSEMNVSTLELGDSALYLCASSLGADQPQHFGDGTRLSIL.

The chain carries TRBV5-6 and TRBJ2-7, with D hard to call. This CDR3 contains 11 residues. Deletions cut 4 bases from V and 7 bases from J, with 9 bases between. The germline CDR1 and CDR2 sequences are SGHDT and YYEEEE. The CDR3 region is CASSQLREQYF. CDR3 DNA: TGTGCCAGCAGCCAACTTCGGGAGCAGTACTTC.

The V gene is TRBV13, the J gene TRBJ2-1, with 8 bases aligning to TRBD2. Germline CDR1 is PRHDT and CDR2 is FYEKMQ (reference sequence). V dropped 3 bases and J dropped 5; count of bases not matched to a gene: 6. This CDR3 is built from 15 residues. Here the CDR3 DNA reads TGTGCCAGCAGCTTTCCCCGGGAGGGCCACAATGAGCAGTTCTTC. It yields the protein CASSFPREGHNEQFF.

The chain is built from TRBV7-3 and TRBJ2-1; D not resolved. Trimming pared 0 bases from V and 5 bases from J, leaving 8 bases between. This CDR3 contains 14 residues. Germline assignment: CDR1 SGHTA and CDR2 FQGTGA. The CDR3 nucleotides read TGTGCCAGCAGCTTAACGAACTCGAACAATGAGCAGTTCTTC. Protein sequence: CASSLTNSNNEQFF. The full variable domain, with the rest looked up from reference TRBV7-3 and TRBJ2-1, is GAGVSQTPSNKVTEKGKYVELRCDPISGHTALYWYRQSLGQGPEFLIYFQGTGAADDSGLPNDRFFAVRPEGSVSTLKIQRTERGDSAVYLCASSLTNSNNEQFFGPGTRLTVL.

The chain is built from TRBV4-1 and TRBJ2-7, with 10 bases identical to TRBD2. The junction had 4 bases not matched to a gene; V was cut back by 1 base and J by 1 base. The germline gives CDR1 MGHRA, CDR2 YSYEKL. The CDR3 runs 16 residues. CDR3 nucleotides: TGCGCCAGCAGCCAAGCCGGGACTAGCGTTTCCTACGAGCAGTACTTC. Translated: CASSQAGTSVSYEQYF.

V is TRBV18 and J is TRBJ2-2; D possibly corresponds to TRBD2 (5 bases). Germline lookup yields CDR1 KGHSH and CDR2 LQKENI. V was shortened by 4 bases and J by 0 bases, with 12 bases between the two germline ends. The CDR3 has 16 residues. The chain's CDR3 is CASSLLDLANTGELFF. The CDR3 DNA is TGTGCCAGCTCACTACTAGATCTCGCGAACACCGGGGAGCTGTTTTTT. The whole variable domain, filled in from reference TRBV18 and TRBJ2-2, reads NAGVMQNPRHLVRRRGQEARLRCSPMKGHSHVYWYRQLPEEGLKFMVYLQKENIIDESGMPKERFSAEFPKEGPSILRIQQVVRGDSAAYFCASSLLDLANTGELFFGEGSRLTVL.

The V gene is TRBV9, the J gene TRBJ2-3, with D possibly TRBD2 on 6 matching bases. Germline V gene data show CDR1 as SGDLS and CDR2 as YYNGEE. Trimming shortened V by 0 bases and J by 5 bases, and 13 bases separated the two germline ends. CDR3 length: 15 amino acids. The CDR3 sequence: CASSVVGLAIDTQYF. The CDR3 DNA is TGTGCCAGCAGCGTAGTGGGGCTAGCGATAGATACGCAGTATTTT.

This chain uses TRBV5-8 with TRBJ2-2; 8 bases are shared with TRBD1. CDR3 length: 16 amino acids. V was clipped by 1 base and J by 6 bases; unmatched bases: 8. Per the germline V gene, CDR1 is SGHTS and CDR2 is YDEGEE. The DNA for the CDR3 is TGTGCCAGCAGCTTGCCGGGACAGGTTAGATCCGGGGAGCTGTTTTTT. Encoded protein: CASSLPGQVRSGELFF.

The chain recombines TRBV18 with TRBJ2-3; 11 nucleotides agree with TRBD2. Trimming at V came to 1 base and at J to 3 bases, leaving 3 bases not matched to a gene. CDR1 and CDR2 (germline): KGHSH, LQKENI. The CDR3 extends over 16 amino acids. The CDR3 DNA sequence: TGTGCCAGCTCACCACAGCGGACTAGCGGGACAGATACGCAGTATTTT. Protein sequence: CASSPQRTSGTDTQYF.

The chain uses TRBV5-1 and TRBJ2-5; D gene ambiguous. Germline loops: CDR1 SGHRS, CDR2 YFSETQ. The CDR3 is 14 amino acids. Trimming pared 4 bases from V and 5 bases from J, leaving 15 bases between. CDR3 in amino acids: CASSATLGLETQYF. The CDR3 DNA follows: TGCGCCAGCAGCGCCACTCTAGGATTGGAGACCCAGTACTTC.

The V and J genes are TRBV7-2 and TRBJ2-3; D is possibly TRBD2 (6 bases). The V end was cut by 5 bases, the J end by 5 bases, with 23 bases between. This CDR3 contains 17 residues. CDR1 and CDR2 (germline): SGHTA, FQGNSA. The CDR3 here is CASSTRSSVPQRDTQYF. The CDR3 nucleotides read TGTGCCAGCAGCACGCGTTCTAGCGTCCCCCAGCGAGATACGCAGTATTTT.

The rearrangement uses TRBV19 and TRBJ1-5; 7 nucleotides line up with TRBD1. There are 15 residues in the CDR3. The germline V gene has CDR1 LNHDA and CDR2 SQIVND (reference sequence). Germline trimming cut 5 bases from V and 2 bases from J; bases unmatched to any gene: 6. CDR3 sequence: CASSYRGKGNQPQHF. Written as DNA, the CDR3 is TGTGCCAGTAGTTACAGGGGTAAGGGCAATCAGCCCCAGCATTTT.

J is TRBJ1-4 and V is TRBV7-8; TRBD1 matches at 9 bases. This CDR3 comprises 15 residues. V trimming: 5 bases; J trimming: 8 bases; junction bases outside the gene matches: 9. CDR1 and CDR2 (germline): SGHVS, FQNEAQ. The CDR3 spells CASSPPGQGLEKLFF. CDR3 sequence (DNA): TGTGCCAGCAGCCCTCCGGGACAGGGACTAGAAAAACTGTTTTTT.

This clone was observed a single time. V gene TRBV6-1 combines with J gene TRBJ2-1; 7 positions match TRBD2. Trimming removed 3 bases from V and 6 bases from J; junction bases left unmatched: 8. Germline-derived CDR1 and CDR2 are MNHNS and SASEGT. CDR3 length equals 15 residues. The CDR3 DNA reads TGTGCCAGCAGTGACATGGGGGTAGCGGGCAATGAGCAGTTCTTC. Protein sequence: CASSDMGVAGNEQFF.

This sequence joins TRBV6-5 and TRBJ2-3, with 12 positions matching TRBD1. V was pared by 1 base and J by 4 bases, with 3 bases of the junction left unmatched. The length of the CDR3 is 16 residues. Germline V gene sequence: CDR1 MNHEY, CDR2 SVGAGI. In nucleotides, the CDR3 is TGTGCCAGCAGTTACTGGGGACAGGGGGCGGCAGATACGCAGTATTTT. As protein: CASSYWGQGAADTQYF.

This clone has just a few counts. V usage is TRBV7-9 and J usage is TRBJ1-1; the D gene is possibly TRBD1 (6 bases). The CDR3 loop spans 14 amino acids. The ends were cut back, 4 bases at V and 7 bases at J, with 16 bases in the middle. Per germline, CDR1 SEHNR and CDR2 FQNEAQ (reference sequence). The CDR3 sequence is CASSWGGGGLEAFF. CDR3 nucleotide sequence: TGTGCCAGCAGCTGGGGGGGAGGGGGGCTTGAAGCTTTCTTT.

This sequence joins TRBV19 and TRBJ2-7; 7 positions agree with TRBD1. There are 15 residues in the CDR3. In germline, CDR1 is LNHDA, CDR2 SQIVND (reference sequence). Losses at the gene ends were 2 bases for V and 2 bases for J; bases not matched to a gene: 6. The CDR3 reads CASSIKGGSAYEQYF. CDR3 sequence (DNA): TGTGCCAGTAGTATAAAAGGGGGCAGCGCCTACGAGCAGTACTTC.